The present T cell receptor (beta chain) was sequenced within a study of CD8 T cells in Susac syndrome. Random-hexamer reverse transcription was applied to roughly 0.5 to 1 ug RNA. TCRdb reprocessed the immunoSEQ multiplex PCR reads via MiXCR and lists one record per CDR3 protein. Found here are about 180,000 distinct CDR3 sequences, 85% to 95% of them singletons; the top ten hold around 0.15%. Germline CDR1 and CDR2: MNHNY and SVGAGI (reference sequence). This CDR3 has 12 amino acids. Trimming left V 7 bases short and J 10 bases short, with 14 bases between. CD8+ and CD4+ T cells were negatively isolated; TEMRA cells were FACS-enriched.

The receptor was derived from a human donor with multiple sclerosis. Source material: CD8+ T cells from PBMCs. V and J are TRBV6-6 and TRBJ2-1, with TRBD2 as a possible D gene (6 bases). The CDR3 DNA reads TGTGCCAGCATCGCGACTAGTCTAGAGCAGTTCTTC. Protein sequence: CASIATSLEQFF.